These 32 T cell receptor beta chains were sequenced from one sample in a study of OX40 agonist ivuxolimab in advanced cancers. The data were produced by immunoSEQ multiplex PCR, yet TCRdb's version contains in-frame clones alone and is incomplete. This sample has tens of thousands of clones, with about 90% found just once. Sequenced here: CD4+ or CD8+ T cells sorted from blood, sampled in a trial of the OX40 agonist ivuxolimab. The receptors were sampled from an adult with an advanced solid tumor such as melanoma, head and neck, liver or kidney cancer.

This clone was recorded a few times. This chain uses TRBV11-3 with TRBJ1-1, with 9 bases lining up with TRBD1. The V and J ends lost 5 bases and 7 bases, in that order; junction bases with no gene match: 8. Germline lookup yields CDR1 SGHNT and CDR2 YENEEA. The CDR3 extends over 14 amino acids. The CDR3 is CASSNLDRGLEAFF. For the CDR3, the DNA is TGTGCCAGCAGCAACCTGGACAGGGGTCTTGAAGCTTTCTTT.

This rearrangement joins TRBV2 to TRBJ1-5, with a possible D match to TRBD1 (5 bases). The germline gives CDR1 SNHLY, CDR2 FYNNEI. The germline V and J ends were trimmed by 5 bases and 0 bases, with 14 bases remaining between them. The CDR3 loop spans 16 amino acids. The CDR3 is CASSLAGTGSNQPQHF. The DNA for the CDR3 is TGTGCCAGCAGTTTGGCAGGGACGGGTAGCAATCAGCCCCAGCATTTT.

This chain links TRBV9 with TRBJ2-5; D is possibly TRBD2 (5 bases). The CDR3 runs 16 residues. The germline V gene encodes CDR1 SGDLS and CDR2 YYNGEE. V lost 3 bases to trimming and J lost 0 bases, with 15 bases between them. This chain's CDR3 is CASSATGSIYQETQYF. The CDR3 bases are TGTGCCAGCAGCGCCACGGGATCGATTTACCAAGAGACCCAGTACTTC.

The V and J genes are TRBV19 and TRBJ2-7; TRBD2 matches 10 bases. The V gene end was trimmed by 3 bases and the J gene end by 2 bases; junction bases not matched to a gene: 7. The CDR3 totals 16 residues. CDR1 LNHDA and CDR2 SQIVND come from the germline V gene (reference sequence). As DNA, the CDR3 is TGTGCCAGTAGTATTGAGCTAGCGGGAGCAACCTACGAGCAGTACTTC. As protein: CASSIELAGATYEQYF.

In its sample, this clone ranks as medium-sized. The chain carries TRBV28 and TRBJ2-7; 11 bases fit TRBD2. Germline lookup yields CDR1 MDHEN and CDR2 SYDVKM. The CDR3 contains 16 residues. Trimming at V came to 4 bases and at J to 3 bases, leaving 8 bases not matched to a gene. This CDR3 is CASSSRIAGGIYEQYF. The CDR3 coding sequence is TGTGCCAGCAGTTCCCGAATAGCGGGAGGGATCTACGAGCAGTACTTC.

This chain connects TRBV4-3 to TRBJ2-2; 8 bases map to TRBD1. The J segment lost 5 bases and the V segment lost 0 bases, leaving 5 bases of the junction unmatched. CDR1 is LGHNA and CDR2 is YSLEER in the germline V gene. This CDR3 is built from 16 residues. The CDR3 nucleotides read TGCGCCAGCAGCCAAGAAGAAACAGGGGGGACCGGGGAGCTGTTTTTT. The encoded protein is CASSQEETGGTGELFF.

This chain uses TRBV6-6 with TRBJ2-5; 9 bases match TRBD1. The CDR3 consists of 14 residues. Trimming removed 6 bases from V and 5 bases from J; junction bases left unmatched: 7. Germline CDR1 MNHNY, CDR2 SVGAGI (reference sequence). The CDR3 spells CASRPGQGTETQYF. CDR3 DNA: TGTGCCAGCAGGCCCGGACAGGGGACGGAGACCCAGTACTTC.

The rearrangement joins TRBV28 to TRBJ2-5, with TRBD2 identical over 10 bases. CDR1 and CDR2 from the germline V gene are MDHEN and SYDVKM. This CDR3 has 14 amino acids. V lost 2 bases and J lost 3; bases outside the gene matches: 0. CDR3 coding DNA: TGTGCCAGCAGTTTACTAGCGGGAGAAGAGACCCAGTACTTC. Residues: CASSLLAGEETQYF.

The rearrangement links TRBV7-9 to TRBJ2-7, with D unresolved. Trimming stripped 1 base from V and 6 bases from J, with 7 bases between. This CDR3 comprises 12 residues. The germline CDR1 and CDR2 sequences are SEHNR and FQNEAQ (reference sequence). Here the CDR3 reads CASSLDPPEQYF. The CDR3 region has the DNA TGTGCCAGCAGCTTAGACCCTCCCGAGCAGTACTTC.

The chain joins TRBV5-5 to TRBJ2-1; 8 positions agree with TRBD2. Losses at the gene ends were 3 bases for V and 6 bases for J; bases not matched to a gene: 2. Germline CDR1 and CDR2: SGHKS and YYEKEE (reference sequence). The CDR3 has 13 amino acids. The CDR3 region is CASSSGLANEQFF. The CDR3 DNA reads as TGTGCCAGCAGCTCCGGACTAGCCAATGAGCAGTTCTTC.

This clone was picked up one time. This chain uses TRBV4-2 with TRBJ1-2; weak D call: TRBD1 (5 bases). Between the trimmed V and J ends, which lost 0 bases and 4 bases, there was a span of 15 bases. The germline CDR1 and CDR2 sequences are LGHNA and YNFKEQ. The CDR3 is 16 amino acids. The CDR3 DNA follows: TGTGCCAGCAGCCAAGAGGGGGTACAGGTTTTCTATGGCTACACCTTC. Translated, it gives CASSQEGVQVFYGYTF.

The CDR3 coding sequence is TGTGCCAGCATTGGACAGAACGACCAAGAGACCCAGTACTTC. It specifies CASIGQNDQETQYF. V and J are TRBV27 and TRBJ2-5; weak D call: TRBD1 (6 bases). This CDR3 contains 14 residues. Trimming stripped 7 bases from V and 0 bases from J, with 12 bases between. Germline V gene sequence: CDR1 MNHEY, CDR2 SMNVEV (reference sequence).

V gene TRBV13 combines with J gene TRBJ2-7; 9 bases map to TRBD1. Looked up from germline, CDR1 is PRHDT and CDR2 is FYEKMQ (reference sequence). With 6 bases clipped from V and 6 bases from J, the junction kept 9 bases outside the gene matches. The CDR3 extends over 14 amino acids. The CDR3 loop reads CASSTRTGVAEQYF. CDR3 DNA sequence: TGTGCCAGCAGTACCCGGACAGGGGTGGCCGAGCAGTACTTC.

Only one count was recorded for this clone. The V call is TRBV11-3, the J call TRBJ1-1, with a tentative D call TRBD1 (5 bases). Germline V gene sequence: CDR1 SGHNT, CDR2 YENEEA. The CDR3 consists of 13 residues. The V end was cut by 7 bases, the J end by 4 bases, with 13 bases between. The CDR3 coding sequence is TGTGCCAGCAACCAGGGTTTGTTCACTGAAGCTTTCTTT. Translating gives CASNQGLFTEAFF.

The chain employs TRBV21-1 and TRBJ2-2; TRBD2 reflects the table's D call only, with no check against the DNA. TRBV21-1 is termed a pseudogene. This CDR3 comprises 17 residues. CDR3 nucleotides: TGTGCCAGCAGCAAAGAGGCTCTATTGGAGGACACCGGGGAGCTGTTTTTT. It yields the protein CASSKEALLEDTGELFF.

A few counts support this clone. J is TRBJ2-7 and V is TRBV14; D may correspond to TRBD1 or TRBD2 (5 bases each). CDR1 SGHDN and CDR2 FVKESK come from the germline V gene. This CDR3 region has 14 residues. Trimming removed 4 bases from V and 3 bases from J, with 13 bases in between. Here the CDR3 reads CASSPRGDHYEQYF. The CDR3, as DNA: TGTGCCAGCAGCCCGAGAGGGGACCACTACGAGCAGTACTTC.

In regard to this clone: Germline is not matched at one junction end, which may reflect a read error. The V and J genes are TRBV7-7 and TRBJ2-5, with a possible D match to TRBD2 (6 bases). Germline CDR1 reads SSHAT; CDR2 reads FNYEAQ (reference sequence). The CDR3 spans 15 residues. CDR3 sequence: CASSLARGPQETQYF. The CDR3 DNA reads TGTGCTAGCAGCTTAGCGCGGGGACCGCAAGAGACCCAGTACTTC.

The rearrangement joins TRBV5-5 to TRBJ2-6; tentative D call: TRBD1 (6 bases). There are 18 residues in the CDR3. Germline CDR1 and CDR2: SGHKS and YYEKEE (reference sequence). The V gene lost 3 bases and the J gene lost 0 bases, with 16 bases spanning the gap. CDR3 coding DNA: TGTGCCAGCAGCTCAGGGGATCATGCATCCTCTGGGGCCAACGTCCTGACTTTC. The encoded protein is CASSSGDHASSGANVLTF.

By share, this clone ranks as medium-sized. The chain is built from TRBV19 and TRBJ1-1, with 8 bases matching TRBD1. Germline V gene lookup returns CDR1 LNHDA and CDR2 SQIVND (reference sequence). The CDR3 has 15 residues. Trimming cost V 7 bases and J 0 bases; bases outside gene matches: 7. CDR3 region: CASMRTGYVNTEAFF. The CDR3 DNA follows: TGTGCCAGTATGCGGACAGGGTATGTGAACACTGAAGCTTTCTTT.

The chain uses TRBV27 and TRBJ2-7; D gene unclear. V lost 6 bases and J 6 bases, leaving 12 bases between the germline ends. The V gene's germline CDR1 is MNHEY and CDR2 SMNVEV (reference sequence). The CDR3 has 12 residues. CDR3 amino acids: CASSQGPGEQYF. CDR3 bases: TGTGCCAGCAGCCAAGGGCCTGGCGAGCAGTACTTC.

This clone has only a few counts. This chain connects TRBV7-3 to TRBJ2-7; the match to TRBD1 covers 7 bases. With V trimmed by 8 bases and J by 6 bases, 10 bases remained unmatched. The germline gives CDR1 SGHTA, CDR2 FQGTGA. This CDR3 has 13 amino acids. CDR3: CASAYTSGGEQYF. CDR3 bases: TGTGCCAGCGCTTATACTTCAGGGGGCGAGCAGTACTTC.

This chain links TRBV5-6 with TRBJ2-7; possible D gene TRBD1, 6 bases. Germline lookup yields CDR1 SGHDT and CDR2 YYEEEE. CDR3 length: 15 amino acids. Trimming pared 1 base from V and 0 bases from J, leaving 11 bases between. CDR3 in amino acids: CASSLSGTYSYEQYF. The CDR3 DNA sequence: TGTGCCAGCAGCTTGTCCGGGACATACTCCTACGAGCAGTACTTC.

The sample holds a few counts of this clone. V gene TRBV2 combines with J gene TRBJ1-1; 7 bases are a match to TRBD1. The CDR3 spans 13 residues. CDR1 SNHLY and CDR2 FYNNEI come from the germline V gene. The junction had 2 bases not matched to a gene; V was cut back by 6 bases and J by 1 base. CDR3 sequence (DNA): TGTGCCAGCAGCCAGGGGGGGAACACTGAAGCTTTCTTT. It specifies CASSQGGNTEAFF.

This clone is a singleton in its sample. V and J are TRBV19 and TRBJ1-2; 8 bases match TRBD1. Germline V CDR1 and CDR2: LNHDA, SQIVND (reference sequence). Trimming cost V 5 bases and J 4 bases; bases outside gene matches: 6. This CDR3 is 14 amino acids long. DNA of the CDR3: TGTGCCAGTAGTGCGGGGACAGGCCCCTATGGCTACACCTTC. Amino acids: CASSAGTGPYGYTF.

The rearrangement uses TRBV5-3 and TRBJ2-7; 15 bases are shared with TRBD2. TRBV5-3 carries the ORF label, with uncertain function. The junction had 9 bases not matched to a gene; V was cut back by 2 bases and J by 6 bases. The CDR3 extends over 17 amino acids. This CDR3 reads CARSLRTSGRAPREQYF. CDR3 bases: TGTGCCAGAAGCTTAAGGACTAGCGGGAGGGCCCCTCGCGAGCAGTACTTC.

This clone showed up just once. J is TRBJ1-1 and V is TRBV6-5; D gene ambiguous. CDR3 length: 13 residues. V gave up 3 bases and J gave up 2 bases, with 7 bases separating them. CDR1 is MNHEY, CDR2 SVGAGI, per germline. CDR3 region: CASSYYGNTEAFF. The CDR3 nucleotides read TGTGCCAGCAGTTATTACGGAAACACTGAAGCTTTCTTT.

The genes are TRBV6-5 and TRBJ2-1; the D is unclear. CDR3 length: 14 residues. Germline V CDR1 and CDR2: MNHEY, SVGAGI. Trimming stripped 7 bases from V and 0 bases from J, with 10 bases between. The DNA for the CDR3 is TGTGCCAGCAAGGTCGTAAACTCCTACAATGAGCAGTTCTTC. It yields the protein CASKVVNSYNEQFF.

Written as DNA, the CDR3 is TGTGCCAGCAGCTTATATCGCGATTACAATGAGCAGTTCTTC. It yields the protein CASSLYRDYNEQFF. The chain couples TRBV7-9 to TRBJ2-1, with D unclear. The V end was cut by 2 bases, the J end by 4 bases, with 9 bases between. Looked up from germline, CDR1 is SEHNR and CDR2 is FQNEAQ (reference sequence). The CDR3 totals 14 residues.

The rearrangement links TRBV28 to TRBJ2-1; a weak D match, TRBD1 (6 bases). Germline CDR1 MDHEN, CDR2 SYDVKM. The CDR3 is made up of 14 amino acids. The V end was cut by 3 bases, the J end by 4 bases, with 10 bases between. The CDR3 sequence: CASSFFTGYNEQFF. As DNA, the CDR3 is TGTGCCAGCAGTTTTTTCACAGGGTACAATGAGCAGTTCTTC.

By its share, this clone is medium-sized. The CDR3 spells CASSLEWPTEAFF. In DNA form, the CDR3 reads TGTGCCAGCAGCTTAGAGTGGCCCACTGAAGCTTTCTTT. V usage is TRBV7-9 and J usage is TRBJ1-1; D unresolved. The length of the CDR3 is 13 residues. The V gene's germline CDR1 is SEHNR and CDR2 FQNEAQ (reference sequence). Trimming stripped 1 base from V and 4 bases from J, with 7 bases between.

The rearrangement uses TRBV4-1 and TRBJ1-6, with D tentatively TRBD1 (5 bases). Trimming shortened V by 7 bases and J by 4 bases, and 8 bases separated the two germline ends. CDR1 is MGHRA and CDR2 is YSYEKL in the germline V gene. The CDR3 spans 13 residues. CDR3 region: CASKQEYNSPLHF. In DNA form, the CDR3 reads TGCGCCAGCAAACAGGAGTATAATTCACCCCTCCACTTT.

The rearrangement uses TRBV10-1 and TRBJ2-5; D might be TRBD1 or TRBD2, each matching 5 bases. Between the trimmed V and J ends, which lost 9 bases and 1 base, there was a span of 12 bases. CDR1 is WNHNN and CDR2 is SYGVQD in the germline V gene (reference sequence). The CDR3 has 13 residues. CDR3 amino acids: CARSRDAQETQYF. The DNA for the CDR3 is TGCGCCAGATCCCGGGACGCCCAAGAGACCCAGTACTTC.